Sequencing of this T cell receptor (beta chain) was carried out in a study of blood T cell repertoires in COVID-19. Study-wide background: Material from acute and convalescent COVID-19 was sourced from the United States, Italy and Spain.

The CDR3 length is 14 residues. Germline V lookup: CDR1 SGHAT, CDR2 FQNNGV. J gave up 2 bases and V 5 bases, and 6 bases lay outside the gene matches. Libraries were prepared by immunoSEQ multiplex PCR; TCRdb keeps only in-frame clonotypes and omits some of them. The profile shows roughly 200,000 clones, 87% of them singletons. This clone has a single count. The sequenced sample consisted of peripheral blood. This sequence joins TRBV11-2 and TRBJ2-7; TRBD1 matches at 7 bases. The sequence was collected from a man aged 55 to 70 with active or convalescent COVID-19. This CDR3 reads CASSPLQGAYEQYF. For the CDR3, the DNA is TGTGCCAGCAGCCCCCTGCAGGGGGCCTACGAGCAGTACTTC.